This T cell receptor beta chain originates from a study of spatial heterogeneity in lung cancer. About the study: Sequences of the beta chain were consistently detected in greater numbers than alpha-chain sequences. In raw reads, more than 9.5 appearances on average were recorded for each unique TCR and UMI combination.

Germline loops: CDR1 SGDLS, CDR2 YYNGEE. Unmatched junction bases numbered 4, after V lost 2 bases and J lost 3 bases. The CDR3 consists of 15 residues. By share, this clonotype ranks as medium-sized. Time point specified: sample taken at primary tumor resection. Without sorting, whole RNA was sequenced from tumor, nontumor lung or frozen PBMC. The donor group consisted of around 70 patients who had untreated, early-stage non-small cell lung cancer. The presence of a unique molecular identifier marked each TCR cDNA molecule. In TCRdb, the 5' RACE reads were re-called with MiXCR into one record per CDR3 protein. The top ten clones hold around 30% of a sample with 2,000 to 3,000 distinct CDR3 sequences, 4% to 5.5% of them seen once.

The chain is built from TRBV9 and TRBJ2-3; 9 bases line up with TRBD2. This specimen consisted of normal lung tissue next to the tumor, obtained at surgery. The sequence was collected from a female donor with early-stage non-small cell lung cancer. The CDR3 loop reads CASSVGGGATDTQYF. The CDR3 coding sequence is TGTGCCAGCAGCGTTGGCGGGGGGGCAACAGATACGCAGTATTTT.